The 9 T cell receptor beta chains listed next were all sequenced from one sample in a study of naive and memory T cell subsets. An equimolar mix of two oligonucleotides served as the beta constant-region primer for TRBC1 and TRBC2. Four rounds of PCR amplified the ligated cDNA using nested alpha and beta constant-region primers plus SP2. A single record per CDR3 protein comes from TCRdb applying MiXCR to the UMI-ligation and nested PCR reads. The sample has more than 100,000 distinct CDR3 sequences, 36% seen once. Sequencing input: central memory CD4+ T cells from blood. These receptors all come from a human donor in good health.

The rearrangement uses TRBV27 and TRBJ1-1; 8 nucleotides align to TRBD1. The V gene's germline CDR1 is MNHEY and CDR2 SMNVEV (reference sequence). The CDR3 sequence is 15 residues long. The V segment lost 6 bases and the J segment 6 bases; nucleotides outside the gene matches: 12. The CDR3 region is CASRPHGQGTAEAFF. The CDR3 coding sequence is TGTGCCAGCAGACCTCATGGACAGGGCACGGCTGAAGCTTTCTTT.

The chain links TRBV14 to TRBJ2-1; either TRBD1 or TRBD2 may fit D (5 bases each). The germline V gene encodes CDR1 SGHDN and CDR2 FVKESK. This CDR3 has 16 residues. Trimming removed 1 base from V and 9 bases from J, with 19 bases in between. CDR3 in amino acids: CASSQAWDLGPGEQFF. The CDR3 nucleotides read TGTGCCAGCAGCCAAGCTTGGGACCTGGGGCCCGGTGAGCAGTTCTTC.

This clonotype was observed a handful of times. This chain links TRBV6-6 with TRBJ2-7; 7 nucleotides agree with TRBD1. J lost 2 bases, V lost 2 bases, and 3 bases had no gene match. From germline, CDR1 is MNHNY and CDR2 SVGAGI (reference sequence). CDR3 length: 14 amino acids. CDR3 region: CASSYGGTAYEQYF. DNA for the CDR3: TGTGCCAGCAGTTACGGTGGGACAGCCTACGAGCAGTACTTC.

This chain connects TRBV20-1 to TRBJ1-5; possibly TRBD1 for D (5 bases). The CDR3 is 15 amino acids. Germline V lookup: CDR1 DFQATT, CDR2 SNEGSKA (reference sequence). With 7 bases removed from V and 0 bases from J, the gap between germline ends came to 16 bases. CDR3 region: CSVGAEGLSNQPQHF. DNA of the CDR3: TGCAGTGTTGGGGCGGAGGGGCTTAGCAATCAGCCCCAGCATTTT.

The chain links TRBV20-1 to TRBJ2-7, with 10 bases identical to TRBD2. Germline loops: CDR1 DFQATT, CDR2 SNEGSKA (reference sequence). J lost 2 bases, V lost 7 bases, and 5 bases had no gene match. CDR3 length: 13 amino acids. This CDR3 is CSGLAGATYEQYF. Here the CDR3 DNA reads TGCAGTGGGCTAGCGGGAGCTACCTACGAGCAGTACTTC.

This clonotype was seen a few times. In nucleotides, the CDR3 is TGCAGTGCTAAGTGGGAACTAAATCAGCCCCAGCATTTT. Amino acid sequence: CSAKWELNQPQHF. The rearrangement uses TRBV20-1 and TRBJ1-5, with D hard to call. This CDR3 has 13 amino acids. The V gene lost 4 bases and the J gene lost 4 bases, with 11 bases spanning the gap. Germline V CDR1 and CDR2: DFQATT, SNEGSKA (reference sequence).

This chain links TRBV3-1 with TRBJ1-4; D not certain. This CDR3 region has 13 residues. Germline assignment: CDR1 LGHDT and CDR2 YNNKEL (reference sequence). Deletions cut 4 bases from V and 4 bases from J, with 7 bases between. CDR3 residues: CASSLRRNEKLFF. The CDR3 nucleotides read TGTGCCAGCAGCCTGAGACGTAATGAAAAACTGTTTTTT.

The V and J genes are TRBV5-1 and TRBJ2-3, with a weak D call TRBD1 (6 bases). Between the trimmed V and J ends, which lost 1 base and 0 bases, there was a span of 9 bases. CDR1 and CDR2 from the germline V gene are SGHRS and YFSETQ. There are 15 residues in the CDR3. CDR3 region: CASSLQGSSTDTQYF. CDR3 sequence (DNA): TGCGCCAGCAGCTTGCAGGGGTCTAGCACAGATACGCAGTATTTT.

This clonotype came up a few times. V is TRBV12-3 or TRBV12-4 and J is TRBJ1-6; a possible D gene is TRBD1 (6 bases). This CDR3 is 15 amino acids long. V shed 4 bases and J shed 7 bases, with 14 bases lying between them. The CDR3 loop is CASSSSQGSNSPLHF. The CDR3 DNA is TGTGCCAGCAGTTCATCCCAGGGGTCCAATTCACCCCTCCACTTT.